This T cell receptor beta chain is drawn from a study of T cells in localized non-small cell lung cancer. Findings and limits, study-wide: Uninvolved adjacent lung showed the highest T cell clonality, exceeding tumor.

The method was immunoSEQ multiplex PCR; TCRdb's version includes in-frame clones alone and lacks a portion of them. The sample contains 60,000 to 65,000 clones, approximately 87% of which appear only once. CDR1 is SGHRS and CDR2 is YFSETQ in the germline V gene. CDR3 length: 14 amino acids. Trimming stripped 4 bases from V and 1 base from J, with 11 bases between. This clone showed up just once. Its antigen is as yet unknown. The chain combines TRBV5-1 with TRBJ1-1, with D unresolved. This TCR was sampled from a woman between 40 and 69 years old with stage I lung adenocarcinoma. The sample here was peripheral blood, taken before any cancer treatment. This CDR3 reads CASSSAPGNTEAFF. The CDR3 DNA sequence: TGCGCCAGCAGCAGCGCCCCGGGGAACACTGAAGCTTTCTTT.